Detailed here is one T cell receptor beta chain. The data derive from a study of blood T cell repertoires in COVID-19. On the study more broadly: Collection of acute and convalescent COVID-19 samples took place in the United States, Italy and Spain. From T cells, B-cell-depleted T cells, or PBMCs came the material, which was cDNA or gDNA.

Original data processing: Reference gene primer amplification gave nucleated cell count estimates. This table comes from immunoSEQ multiplex PCR, and its TCRdb copy is limited to in-frame clones, with some not included. The DNA gave D and trimming, while V, J and clone size come from that table. The table has about 230,000 clones, 88% seen once. This receptor was taken from a woman aged 55-69 years with acute or convalescent COVID-19. Material: peripheral blood.

The CDR3 bases are TGTGCCACCAGTGATTTGGGGCGCGGGAACACAGATACGCAGTATTTT. Its protein is CATSDLGRGNTDTQYF. V is TRBV24-1 and J is TRBJ2-3; possibly TRBD2 for D (6 bases). CDR1 and CDR2 from the germline V gene are KGHDR and SFDVKD. V was cut by 0 bases and J by 2 bases, with 11 bases left in between. This CDR3 contains 16 residues.